The T cell receptor (beta chain) under discussion was sequenced for a study of shared clonotypes between healthy human individuals. Study context: The study used three CD4 naive, three CD4 memory, two CD8 naive and one CD8 memory plate per donor.

Study results and limitations: Naive subsets generally had larger estimated richness than memory subsets.

DNA at approximately 200 ng, about 30,000 T cell genomes, went into sorted-subset replicate PCRs. Profiling relied on immunoSEQ multiplex PCR, and the TCRdb table lists in-frame clones only, not all of them. Of under 1,100,000 clones listed, around 74% are singletons. A note on this clone: As yet, its antigen is unknown.

The TCR was taken from a young man in good health. Sequenced sample: memory CD4+ T cells sorted from blood. The subset denotes: CD45RA-negative fraction.

The DNA of the CDR3 is TGTGCCAGCAGTTCCCTACAGGCCGCGAACACTGAAGCTTTCTTT. It yields the protein CASSSLQAANTEAFF. The chain combines TRBV6-6 with TRBJ1-1; TRBD1 is a possible D gene (5 bases). The V end lost 4 bases, the J end lost 1 base, and 13 bases lay between the germline ends. There are 15 residues in the CDR3. Germline V CDR1 and CDR2: MNHNY, SVGAGI (reference sequence).